The 28 T cell receptor beta chains in this list originate from one sample, sequenced in a study of T cells in tuberculosis. Data came from immunoSEQ multiplex PCR; TCRdb stores just in-frame clones and leaves some out. Among approximately 31,000 clones, about 84% were seen once, and the ten largest hold about 5.5%. Indicated time point: new active TB diagnosis, blood taken before or within 7 days of starting treatment. The starting material was PBMCs, obtained at tuberculosis diagnosis. These receptor sequences come from an adult with tuberculosis.

The chain uses TRBV28 and TRBJ2-4; D unresolved. Germline CDR1 reads MDHEN; CDR2 reads SYDVKM. The length of the CDR3 is 12 residues. V was shortened by 6 bases and J by 3 bases, with 6 bases between the two germline ends. The CDR3: CASRSGKNIQYF. The CDR3 coding sequence is TGTGCCAGCAGGTCAGGCAAAAACATTCAGTACTTC.

The chain employs TRBV19 and TRBJ2-2; D is unclear. The CDR3 has 13 amino acids. Germline CDR1 and CDR2: LNHDA and SQIVND (reference sequence). The V end lost 3 bases, the J end lost 4 bases, and 6 bases lay between the germline ends. CDR3 nucleotide sequence: TGTGCCAGTAGTATTTCTCGCACCGGGGAGCTGTTTTTT. It yields the protein CASSISRTGELFF.

The rearrangement links TRBV28 to TRBJ2-7; no reliable D call. CDR1 MDHEN and CDR2 SYDVKM come from the germline V gene. The CDR3 is 11 amino acids. Trimming left V 6 bases short and J 3 bases short, with 6 bases between. Here the CDR3 DNA reads TGTGCCAGCAGCCAGAACTACGAGCAGTACTTC. This encodes CASSQNYEQYF.

The chain uses TRBV28 and TRBJ2-7, with 7 positions matching TRBD1. The CDR3 loop spans 16 amino acids. V dropped 7 bases and J dropped 0; count of bases not matched to a gene: 12. From germline, CDR1 is MDHEN and CDR2 SYDVKM. The CDR3 DNA reads TGTGCCAGCACCCCCCCGACAGGGAGAAGCTCCTACGAGCAGTACTTC. This translates into CASTPPTGRSSYEQYF. Complete variable domain (other parts from reference TRBV28 and TRBJ2-7): DVKVTQSSRYLVKRTGEKVFLECVQDMDHENMFWYRQDPGLGLRLIYFSYDVKMKEKGDIPEGYSVSREKKERFSLILESASTNQTSMYLCASTPPTGRSSYEQYFGPGTRLTVT.

The V gene is TRBV11-2, the J gene TRBJ2-5, with 7 nucleotides matching TRBD2. CDR1 is SGHAT, CDR2 FQNNGV, per germline. After removal of 1 base from V and 4 bases from J, the junction contained 9 bases not matched to a gene. The CDR3 has 16 residues. The DNA for the CDR3 is TGTGCCAGCAGCTTAGGTCCGGGGGGTGGGCGAGAGACCCAGTACTTC. Its translation: CASSLGPGGGRETQYF.

This chain joins TRBV28 and TRBJ2-1, with 12 bases identical to TRBD2. The CDR3 is made up of 17 amino acids. V was pared by 0 bases and J by 9 bases, with 9 bases of the junction left unmatched. Germline CDR1 and CDR2: MDHEN and SYDVKM. The CDR3 reads CASSLWTLAGGPGEQFF. CDR3 coding DNA: TGTGCCAGCAGTTTATGGACCCTAGCGGGAGGGCCGGGTGAGCAGTTCTTC.

The chain uses TRBV10-1 and TRBJ2-3; D is unresolved. Trimming stripped 7 bases from V and 1 base from J, with 12 bases between. The V gene's germline CDR1 is WNHNN and CDR2 SYGVQD (reference sequence). The CDR3 is 14 residues long. CDR3 nucleotides: TGCGCCAGCAAGCAGGCTTACCGCACAGATACGCAGTATTTT. Protein: CASKQAYRTDTQYF.

This clone is a singleton in its sample. V and J are TRBV27 and TRBJ2-3, with D tentatively TRBD2 (5 bases). Trimming took off 0 bases at V and 1 base at J, with 5 bases between the two ends. This CDR3 contains 14 residues. Germline V CDR1 and CDR2: MNHEY, SMNVEV (reference sequence). This CDR3 is CASSLSRGTDTQYF. The CDR3 nucleotides read TGTGCCAGCAGTTTATCGAGGGGCACAGATACGCAGTATTTT.

The chain combines TRBV7-8 with TRBJ2-1; 7 bases line up with TRBD1. Germline V lookup: CDR1 SGHVS, CDR2 FQNEAQ. The CDR3 is 15 residues long. V lost 5 bases, J lost 2 bases, and 6 bases stayed unmatched. Here the CDR3 DNA reads TGTGCCAGCAGCCCTTTCGGACAGGCCTACAATGAGCAGTTCTTC. Translated, it gives CASSPFGQAYNEQFF.

J is TRBJ1-1 and V is TRBV19; a weak D match, TRBD1 (5 bases). The CDR3 runs 16 residues. V lost 2 bases to trimming and J lost 3 bases, with 16 bases between them. Germline V gene data show CDR1 as LNHDA and CDR2 as SQIVND (reference sequence). In DNA, the CDR3 is TGTGCCAGTAGTATACAAGGTGGCAGGGCATACACTGAAGCTTTCTTT. Its translation: CASSIQGGRAYTEAFF.

This rearrangement joins TRBV30 to TRBJ1-1; the D gene is possibly TRBD1 (5 bases). The CDR3 totals 14 residues. V shed 0 bases and J shed 1 base, with 9 bases lying between them. The V gene's germline CDR1 is GTSNPN and CDR2 SVGIG (reference sequence). The CDR3 is CAWSVGVWNTEAFF. The CDR3 bases are TGTGCCTGGAGTGTAGGGGTGTGGAACACTGAAGCTTTCTTT.

This chain links TRBV7-3 with TRBJ2-3; tentatively, D is TRBD1 (6 bases). V dropped 5 bases and J dropped 7 bases, with 10 bases sitting between them. Germline V CDR1 and CDR2: SGHTA, FQGTGA. The CDR3 has 12 amino acids. CDR3 sequence (DNA): TGTGCCAGCAGCCCCGGGACAAATACGCAGTATTTT. Translation gives CASSPGTNTQYF.

The V gene is TRBV6-5, the J gene TRBJ2-7; a possible D gene is TRBD2 (7 bases). Trimming took off 5 bases at V and 2 bases at J, with 16 bases between the two ends. The V gene's germline CDR1 is MNHEY and CDR2 SVGAGI. The CDR3 is 15 residues long. The chain's CDR3 is CASSRTGRGPYEQYF. The CDR3 DNA reads as TGTGCCAGCAGTCGCACAGGGAGGGGACCCTACGAGCAGTACTTC.

This clone was seen a single time. This rearrangement joins TRBV30 to TRBJ2-2; 14 nucleotides agree with TRBD2. The CDR3 is 15 amino acids. The ends lost 4 bases at V and 5 bases at J; junction bases unmatched: 3. The V gene's germline CDR1 is GTSNPN and CDR2 SVGIG (reference sequence). The DNA of the CDR3 is TGTGCCTGGACGGGACTAGCGGGGGAGACCGGGGAGCTGTTTTTT. This gives the protein CAWTGLAGETGELFF.

The chain employs TRBV11-1 and TRBJ2-1; TRBD2 aligns across 13 bases. With 4 bases clipped from V and 4 bases from J, the junction kept 4 bases outside the gene matches. The CDR3 runs 16 residues. The germline CDR1 and CDR2 sequences are SGHAT and FQDESV (reference sequence). The CDR3: CASSSGLAGPYNEQFF. The CDR3 DNA follows: TGTGCCAGCAGCTCGGGACTAGCGGGGCCTTACAATGAGCAGTTCTTC.

The chain uses TRBV9 and TRBJ1-2; D gene ambiguous. The CDR3 length is 16 residues. Trimming removed 3 bases at V and 2 bases at J, with 17 bases between. Germline V gene sequence: CDR1 SGDLS, CDR2 YYNGEE. CDR3 protein: CASSANPKGRNYGYTF. In DNA form, the CDR3 reads TGTGCCAGCAGCGCAAACCCGAAAGGGAGGAACTATGGCTACACCTTC.

The CDR3 protein is CASGLSTYNQPQHF. The CDR3 bases are TGTGCTAGTGGTTTGTCGACATACAATCAGCCCCAGCATTTT. This chain links TRBV12-5 with TRBJ1-5, with D hard to call. This CDR3 region has 14 residues. V dropped 2 bases and J dropped 3 bases, with 8 bases sitting between them. The germline V gene encodes CDR1 LGHNT and CDR2 FRNRAP.

This clone was seen only once. The chain combines TRBV19 with TRBJ1-1, with D possibly TRBD1 on 5 matching bases. Between the trimmed V and J ends, which lost 5 bases and 4 bases, there was a span of 17 bases. The CDR3 runs to 15 residues. The germline gives CDR1 LNHDA, CDR2 SQIVND (reference sequence). The CDR3, as DNA: TGTGCCAGTAGTCCGCAGGGCGTTTGGGGCACTGAAGCTTTCTTT. Translation gives CASSPQGVWGTEAFF.

The V call is TRBV19, the J call TRBJ1-3, with 7 bases identical to TRBD1. V lost 5 bases and J lost 2; bases outside the gene matches: 3. Germline CDR1 and CDR2: LNHDA and SQIVND (reference sequence). CDR3 length equals 14 residues. Written as DNA, the CDR3 is TGTGCCAGTAGTGGAACAGGGGCTGGAAACACCATATATTTT. Translating gives CASSGTGAGNTIYF.

A word on this clone: An end of the junction does not agree with germline; a read error may underlie this. This chain joins TRBV5-6 and TRBJ2-7; TRBD1 agrees at 7 bases. This CDR3 has 13 residues. Germline V gene lookup returns CDR1 SGHDT and CDR2 YYEEEE. CDR3 DNA sequence: TGTGCCAGCAGCTTGCGTGCTTTGGGGACAGATCACTTC. Protein product: CASSLRALGTDHF.

The chain links TRBV7-6 to TRBJ1-1; D ambiguous. The CDR3 has 14 amino acids. The germline CDR1 and CDR2 sequences are SGHVS and FNYEAQ. The ends were cut back, 0 bases at V and 1 base at J, with 6 bases in the middle. The DNA for the CDR3 is TGTGCCAGCAGCTTAGCGGCGGAGAACACTGAAGCTTTCTTT. Residues: CASSLAAENTEAFF.

This clone was counted a few times. The rearrangement links TRBV15 to TRBJ2-3; D is unresolved. With 4 bases removed from V and 2 bases from J, the gap between germline ends came to 10 bases. This CDR3 contains 14 residues. The germline gives CDR1 LNHNV, CDR2 YYDKDF (reference sequence). The chain's CDR3 is CATSKNRATDTQYF. Written as DNA, the CDR3 is TGTGCCACCAGCAAGAACAGAGCCACAGATACGCAGTATTTT.

This clone has a handful of counts. This chain joins TRBV15 and TRBJ2-7, with unresolved D. The V gene lost 0 bases and the J gene lost 5 bases, with 14 bases spanning the gap. The CDR3 extends over 15 amino acids. Germline V gives CDR1 LNHNV, CDR2 YYDKDF (reference sequence). For the CDR3, the DNA is TGTGCCACCAGCAGAGATCAGGTTCGGTCCAACGAGCAGTACTTC. It encodes CATSRDQVRSNEQYF.

The chain combines TRBV27 with TRBJ2-1; TRBD2 aligns across 10 bases. The CDR3 contains 15 residues. V lost 6 bases to trimming and J lost 6 bases; unmatched junction nucleotides: 8. Germline-derived CDR1 and CDR2 are MNHEY and SMNVEV (reference sequence). CDR3 protein: CASRLSGGVSNEQFF. In nucleotides, the CDR3 is TGTGCCAGCAGACTAAGCGGGGGGGTCAGCAATGAGCAGTTCTTC.

This rearrangement joins TRBV7-3 to TRBJ1-1, with 7 bases lining up with TRBD1. There are 14 residues in the CDR3. CDR1 and CDR2 from the germline V gene are SGHTA and FQGTGA. Unmatched junction bases numbered 2, after V lost 3 bases and J lost 1 base. CDR3 protein: CASSLGQKNTEAFF. The CDR3 coding sequence is TGTGCCAGCAGCTTGGGACAGAAGAACACTGAAGCTTTCTTT.

The V and J genes are TRBV28 and TRBJ1-5; the D is unclear. The germline V gene has CDR1 MDHEN and CDR2 SYDVKM. This CDR3 spans 16 amino acids. V was shortened by 3 bases and J by 0 bases, with 12 bases between the two germline ends. The chain's CDR3 is CASSLGQTYSNQPQHF. CDR3 nucleotides: TGTGCCAGCAGTTTGGGCCAGACCTATAGCAATCAGCCCCAGCATTTT.

The rearrangement links TRBV9 to TRBJ2-1; a weak D match, TRBD2 (7 bases). V lost 0 bases and J lost 5, with 12 bases in between. In germline, CDR1 is SGDLS, CDR2 YYNGEE. The CDR3 extends over 15 amino acids. The CDR3: CASSVVGGRNNEQFF. The CDR3, as DNA: TGTGCCAGCAGCGTAGTGGGGGGGCGCAACAATGAGCAGTTCTTC.

The genes are TRBV27 and TRBJ2-1; 9 positions agree with TRBD2. The CDR3 consists of 16 residues. J lost 4 bases, V lost 1 base, and 5 bases had no gene match. Germline CDR1 reads MNHEY; CDR2 reads SMNVEV (reference sequence). The CDR3 DNA is TGTGCCAGCAGTTTATTAGGGACTAGCCGTTACAATGAGCAGTTCTTC. As protein: CASSLLGTSRYNEQFF.